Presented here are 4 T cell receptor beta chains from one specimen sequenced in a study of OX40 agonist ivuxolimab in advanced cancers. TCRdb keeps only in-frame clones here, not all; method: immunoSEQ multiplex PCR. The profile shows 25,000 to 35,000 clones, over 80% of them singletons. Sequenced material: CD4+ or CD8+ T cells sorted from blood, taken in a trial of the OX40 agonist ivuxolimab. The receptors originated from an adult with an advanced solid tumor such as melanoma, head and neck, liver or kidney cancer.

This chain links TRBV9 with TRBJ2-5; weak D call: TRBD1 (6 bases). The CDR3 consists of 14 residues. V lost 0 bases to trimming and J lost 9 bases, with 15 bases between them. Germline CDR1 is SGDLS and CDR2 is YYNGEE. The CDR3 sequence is CASSVGETGLAQYF. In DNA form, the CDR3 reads TGTGCCAGCAGCGTAGGGGAGACAGGCTTGGCCCAGTACTTC.

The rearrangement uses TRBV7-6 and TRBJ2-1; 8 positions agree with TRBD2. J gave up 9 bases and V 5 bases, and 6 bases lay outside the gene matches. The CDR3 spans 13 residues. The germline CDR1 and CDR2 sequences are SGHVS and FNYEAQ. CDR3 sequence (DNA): TGTGCCAGCAGCCCAGATAGCGGGACTGAGCAGTTCTTC. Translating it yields CASSPDSGTEQFF.

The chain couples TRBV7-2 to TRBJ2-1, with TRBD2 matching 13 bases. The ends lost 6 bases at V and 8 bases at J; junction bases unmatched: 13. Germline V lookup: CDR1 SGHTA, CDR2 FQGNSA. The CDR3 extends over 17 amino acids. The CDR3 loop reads CASSSGTSGNRVHEQFF. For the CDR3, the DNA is TGTGCCAGCAGTTCAGGGACTAGCGGGAATCGAGTCCATGAGCAGTTCTTC.

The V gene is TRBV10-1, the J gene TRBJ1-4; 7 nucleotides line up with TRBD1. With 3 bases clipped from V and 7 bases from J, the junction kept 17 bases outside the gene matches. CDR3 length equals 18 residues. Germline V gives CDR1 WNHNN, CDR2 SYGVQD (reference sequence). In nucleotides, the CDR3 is TGCGCCAGCAGTGATCAAGGGGGGGGTCGACAGGGAGGTGAAAAACTGTTTTTT. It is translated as CASSDQGGGRQGGEKLFF.